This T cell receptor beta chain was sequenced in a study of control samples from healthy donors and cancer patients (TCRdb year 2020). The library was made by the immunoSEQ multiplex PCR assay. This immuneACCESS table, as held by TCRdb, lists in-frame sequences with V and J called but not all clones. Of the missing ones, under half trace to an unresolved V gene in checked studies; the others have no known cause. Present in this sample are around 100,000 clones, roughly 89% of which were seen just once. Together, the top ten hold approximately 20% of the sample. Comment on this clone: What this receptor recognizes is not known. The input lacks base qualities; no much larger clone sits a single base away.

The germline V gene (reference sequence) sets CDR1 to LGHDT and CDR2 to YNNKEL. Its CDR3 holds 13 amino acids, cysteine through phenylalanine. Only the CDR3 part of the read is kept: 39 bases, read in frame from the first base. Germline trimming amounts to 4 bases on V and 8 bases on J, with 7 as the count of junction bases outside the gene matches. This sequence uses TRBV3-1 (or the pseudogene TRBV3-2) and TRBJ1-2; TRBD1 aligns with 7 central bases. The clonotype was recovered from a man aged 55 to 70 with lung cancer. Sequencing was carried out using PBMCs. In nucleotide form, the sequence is TGTGCCAGCAGCCGCTGGGACAGCGGGGGCTACACCTTC. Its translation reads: CASSRWDSGGYTF.